This entry is about one TCR beta chain. These data come from a study of OX40 agonist ivuxolimab in advanced cancers. Study as a whole: Ivuxolimab, an antibody that agonizes OX40 (CD134), was administered to the patients.

Germline CDR1 SGHTA, CDR2 FQGTGA. CDR3 size: 14 residues. V was clipped by 4 bases and J by 1 base, with 11 bases between them. Produced via immunoSEQ multiplex PCR; TCRdb's table is partial and in-frame only. The table lists approximately 110,000 clones, 80% to 95% of them singletons. The receptor was isolated from an adult with an advanced solid tumor such as melanoma, head and neck, liver or kidney cancer. The chain joins TRBV7-3 to TRBJ2-7, with D possibly being TRBD2 (7 bases). Sample: CD4+ or CD8+ T cells sorted from blood, taken in a trial of the OX40 agonist ivuxolimab. The CDR3 loop is CASSSRGGSYEQYF. CDR3 bases: TGTGCCAGCAGCTCGAGGGGGGGTTCCTACGAGCAGTACTTC.